Presented here are 8 T cell receptor beta chains from one specimen sequenced in a study of CD8+ T cells in alopecia areata. As the sequencing template, cDNA was produced by extracting RNA and reverse transcribing it. Assay used: immunoSEQ multiplex PCR; TCRdb lists only in-frame clones, some missing. The sample lists 100,000 to 150,000 clones; approximately 38% were seen once. Material: CD4+ T cells sorted from blood. Every receptor here comes from a human donor with alopecia areata.

The chain recombines TRBV28 with TRBJ2-7; 10 bases match TRBD2. The germline gives CDR1 MDHEN, CDR2 SYDVKM. The V gene end was trimmed by 6 bases and the J gene end by 6 bases; junction bases not matched to a gene: 11. CDR3 length equals 15 residues. The CDR3 DNA is TGTGCCAGCAGCCTAACTAGCGGGAAGCCACGCGAGCAGTACTTC. Protein product: CASSLTSGKPREQYF.

This sequence joins TRBV5-1 and TRBJ1-1, with D possibly being TRBD1 (6 bases). Trimming cost V 0 bases and J 0 bases, with 12 bases left between them. This CDR3 contains 16 residues. Germline-derived CDR1 and CDR2 are SGHRS and YFSETQ. This CDR3 is CASSLDPGAVNTEAFF. The CDR3 DNA sequence: TGCGCCAGCAGCTTGGATCCGGGGGCGGTGAACACTGAAGCTTTCTTT.

This CDR3 is CSALPGGRGSREQYF. In nucleotides, the CDR3 is TGCAGCGCCCTACCCGGCGGGCGGGGATCTAGGGAGCAGTACTTC. The rearrangement links TRBV29-1 to TRBJ2-7, with D perhaps TRBD2 (6 bases). Germline CDR1 reads SQVTM; CDR2 reads ANQGSEA. Trimming left V 7 bases short and J 7 bases short, with 26 bases between. The CDR3 extends over 15 amino acids.

This rearrangement joins TRBV5-6 to TRBJ1-5, with TRBD1 identical over 11 bases. This CDR3 spans 15 amino acids. V was clipped by 1 base and J by 5 bases; unmatched bases: 2. Germline assignment: CDR1 SGHDT and CDR2 YYEEEE. CDR3 protein: CASSLWTGGDQPQHF. CDR3 coding DNA: TGTGCCAGCAGCTTGTGGACAGGGGGCGATCAGCCCCAGCATTTT.

The V call is TRBV6-5, the J call TRBJ1-6, with D possibly being TRBD1 (5 bases). The germline V gene encodes CDR1 MNHEY and CDR2 SVGAGI. Between the trimmed V and J ends, which lost 7 bases and 2 bases, there was a span of 9 bases. This CDR3 is built from 14 residues. The CDR3 sequence is CASMGRPYNSPLHF. As DNA, the CDR3 is TGTGCCAGCATGGGACGGCCCTATAATTCACCCCTCCACTTT.

The chain joins TRBV5-1 to TRBJ2-7; possibly TRBD1 or TRBD2 for D (5 bases each). This CDR3 region has 14 residues. With 3 bases removed from V and 5 bases from J, the gap between germline ends came to 15 bases. CDR1 is SGHRS and CDR2 is YFSETQ in the germline V gene. As DNA, the CDR3 is TGCGCCAGCAGCTCGCCGGGGACGCGGGACGAGCAGTACTTC. Protein product: CASSSPGTRDEQYF.

This clone was seen a handful of times. The genes are TRBV18 and TRBJ1-1; the D gene is possibly TRBD1 (5 bases). The CDR3 covers 13 residues. Trimming pared 2 bases from V and 3 bases from J, leaving 7 bases between. Germline assignment: CDR1 KGHSH and CDR2 LQKENI. This CDR3 reads CASSPGGDTEAFF. The CDR3 DNA reads as TGTGCCAGCTCACCAGGGGGGGACACTGAAGCTTTCTTT. Variable domain in full (rest from reference TRBV18 and TRBJ1-1): NAGVMQNPRHLVRRRGQEARLRCSPMKGHSHVYWYRQLPEEGLKFMVYLQKENIIDESGMPKERFSAEFPKEGPSILRIQQVVRGDSAAYFCASSPGGDTEAFFGQGTRLTVV.

This clone was found a few times. The rearrangement links TRBV4-3 to TRBJ2-5, with 9 nucleotides matching TRBD1. This CDR3 is 14 amino acids long. CDR1 and CDR2 (germline): LGHNA, YSLEER. Trimming removed 3 bases from V and 5 bases from J; junction bases left unmatched: 4. The CDR3 sequence is CASSQGQGRETQYF. The CDR3 DNA follows: TGCGCCAGCAGCCAGGGACAGGGACGGGAGACCCAGTACTTC.